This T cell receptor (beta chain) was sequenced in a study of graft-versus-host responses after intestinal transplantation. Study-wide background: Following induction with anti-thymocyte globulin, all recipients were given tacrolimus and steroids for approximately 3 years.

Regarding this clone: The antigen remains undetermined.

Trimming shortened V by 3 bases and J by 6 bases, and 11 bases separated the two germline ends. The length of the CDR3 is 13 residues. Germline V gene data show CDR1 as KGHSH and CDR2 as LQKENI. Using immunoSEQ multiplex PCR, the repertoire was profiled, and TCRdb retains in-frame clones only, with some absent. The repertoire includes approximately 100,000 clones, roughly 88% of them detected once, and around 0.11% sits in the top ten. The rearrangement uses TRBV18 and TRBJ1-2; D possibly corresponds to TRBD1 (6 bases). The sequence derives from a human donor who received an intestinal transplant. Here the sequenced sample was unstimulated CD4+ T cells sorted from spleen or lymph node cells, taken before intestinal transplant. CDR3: CASSPRGGDGYTF. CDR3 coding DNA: TGTGCCAGCTCACCGCGGGGGGGCGATGGCTACACCTTC.